The present TCR beta chain was sequenced within a study of blood T cell repertoires in COVID-19. Background on the study: Sites in the United States, Italy and Spain provided acute and convalescent COVID-19 samples.

V gave up 5 bases and J gave up 3 bases; unmatched junction bases: 11. Looked up from germline, CDR1 is LNHDA and CDR2 is SQIVND (reference sequence). The CDR3 totals 16 residues. Method: immunoSEQ multiplex PCR; TCRdb's copy keeps in-frame clones and lacks some. In the table there are tens of thousands of clones, roughly 80% of which are singletons. The sequenced sample was peripheral blood. This receptor was obtained from a man between 65 and 85 years old with acute or convalescent COVID-19. The chain employs TRBV19 and TRBJ2-3, with 7 bases matching TRBD2. CDR3 sequence (DNA): TGTGCCAGTAGTCGGAAGGGGCGGGGAGGGACAGATACGCAGTATTTT. Protein sequence: CASSRKGRGGTDTQYF. The variable domain in full, with the rest retrieved from reference TRBV19 and TRBJ2-3, is DGGITQSPKYLFRKEGQNVTLSCEQNLNHDAMYWYRQDPGQGLRLIYYSQIVNDFQKGDIAEGYSVSREKKESFPLTVTSAQKNPTAFYLCASSRKGRGGTDTQYFGPGTRLTVL.